The next 21 T cell receptor beta chains were all read from a single sample in a study of blood T cell repertoires in COVID-19 (dated by TCRdb to 2018 to 2020). Library creation used the immunoSEQ multiplex PCR assay. This immuneACCESS table, as held by TCRdb, lists in-frame sequences with V and J called but not all clones. Of the missing ones, under half trace to an unresolved V gene in checked studies; the others have no known cause. The sample table shows some 150,000 clones, and 70% to 90% are seen once. The ten largest clones capture 2.4% of the sample. The material sequenced was peripheral blood. The source is a woman between 70 and 85 years old with acute or convalescent COVID-19.

V and J are TRBV2 and TRBJ1-1; D remains ambiguous. CDR3 length: 13 residues. Trimming left V 7 bases short and J 4 bases short, with 13 bases between. Looked up from germline, CDR1 is SNHLY and CDR2 is FYNNEI. Here the CDR3 reads CASNPFSGTEAFF. The CDR3 DNA follows: TGTGCCAGCAACCCATTCTCGGGCACTGAAGCTTTCTTT.

About this clone itself: This same CDR3 is encoded by further DNA sequences in the sample. The J gene is TRBJ1-2, the V gene TRBV2; TRBD1 matches at 10 bases. The CDR3 length is 14 residues. V lost 6 bases, J lost 2 bases, and 3 bases stayed unmatched. Germline V gene data show CDR1 as SNHLY and CDR2 as FYNNEI. This chain's CDR3 is CASSRDRGNYGYTF. The CDR3 region has the DNA TGTGCCAGCAGCAGGGACAGGGGCAACTATGGCTACACCTTC.

In its sample, this clone was seen once. V usage is TRBV4-2 and J usage is TRBJ1-6; 7 bases align to TRBD1. Per the germline V gene, CDR1 is LGHNA and CDR2 is YNFKEQ. The CDR3 runs 15 residues. V was clipped by 1 base and J by 8 bases; unmatched bases: 5. Here the CDR3 DNA reads TGTGCCAGCAGCCAAGTAACAGGGGCTCATTCACCCCTCCACTTT. Protein product: CASSQVTGAHSPLHF.

The chain employs TRBV15 and TRBJ1-4, with 8 positions matching TRBD1. The J segment lost 7 bases and the V segment lost 0 bases, leaving 7 bases of the junction unmatched. The CDR3 consists of 16 residues. Looked up from germline, CDR1 is LNHNV and CDR2 is YYDKDF (reference sequence). This CDR3 reads CATSRDFGQGGEKLFF. The CDR3 nucleotides read TGTGCCACCAGCAGAGATTTCGGACAGGGTGGTGAAAAACTGTTTTTT.

This clone appeared a single time. The chain combines TRBV28 with TRBJ1-5; D is unresolved. The length of the CDR3 is 20 residues. Germline V gives CDR1 MDHEN, CDR2 SYDVKM. V was cut by 5 bases and J by 0 bases, with 26 bases left in between. CDR3 nucleotide sequence: TGTGCCAGCAGTCCCACCGTGGGCGAACTTTCTAATTATAGCAATCAGCCCCAGCATTTT. Its translation is CASSPTVGELSNYSNQPQHF.

The V and J genes are TRBV6-5 and TRBJ1-6; 7 bases are shared with TRBD1. V lost 0 bases and J lost 10; bases outside the gene matches: 6. Germline V gene data show CDR1 as MNHEY and CDR2 as SVGAGI. The CDR3 consists of 15 residues. CDR3 nucleotides: TGTGCCAGCAGTTACTCGAGAGGGGGCGGCTCACCCCTCCACTTT. Translating it yields CASSYSRGGGSPLHF.

The chain employs TRBV6-1 and TRBJ2-7; D might be TRBD1 (5 bases). From germline, CDR1 is MNHNS and CDR2 SASEGT. The germline V and J ends were trimmed by 2 bases and 4 bases, with 6 bases remaining between them. This CDR3 has 12 amino acids. The CDR3 nucleotides are TGTGCCAGCAGTGAATCAGGGTACGAGCAGTACGTC. Amino acid sequence: CASSESGYEQYV.

Regarding this clone: Other DNA sequences in the same sample also yield this CDR3. This rearrangement joins TRBV9 to TRBJ2-1; D not certain. V lost 0 bases, J lost 7 bases, and 5 bases lay in between. From germline, CDR1 is SGDLS and CDR2 YYNGEE. The CDR3 contains 12 residues. CDR3: CASSVGVNEQFF. The DNA for the CDR3 is TGTGCCAGCAGCGTAGGAGTGAATGAGCAGTTCTTC.

The genes are TRBV6-2 or TRBV6-3 and TRBJ2-1; possible D gene TRBD2, 6 bases. CDR1 and CDR2 (germline): MNHEY, SVGEGT. CDR3 length equals 12 residues. V gave up 1 base and J gave up 9 bases, with 7 bases separating them. Written as DNA, the CDR3 is TGTGCCAGCAGTTACTTGGGGGGTGAGCAGTTCTTC. This codes for CASSYLGGEQFF.

The chain recombines TRBV19 with TRBJ2-1; D is unresolved. Germline CDR1 and CDR2: LNHDA and SQIVND (reference sequence). CDR3 length equals 14 residues. The V end lost 5 bases, the J end lost 3 bases, and 11 bases lay between the germline ends. The CDR3 is CASSSRPGYNEQFF. DNA of the CDR3: TGTGCCAGTAGTTCCCGCCCGGGCTACAATGAGCAGTTCTTC.

The rearrangement uses TRBV20-1 and TRBJ1-2, with a possible D match to TRBD1 (5 bases). The CDR3 is 11 amino acids. V was pared by 5 bases and J by 4 bases, with 8 bases between. Germline CDR1 DFQATT, CDR2 SNEGSKA (reference sequence). The CDR3 protein is CSARGGYGYTF. The CDR3 DNA reads as TGCAGTGCTCGGGGGGGCTATGGCTACACCTTC.

This chain connects TRBV11-2 to TRBJ2-1; TRBD1 matches at 7 bases. With 5 bases clipped from V and 15 bases from J, the junction kept 22 bases outside the gene matches. CDR3 length: 16 residues. Germline-derived CDR1 and CDR2 are SGHAT and FQNNGV. CDR3 nucleotides: TGTGCCAGCAGCCTAACGAAAGTGGGTGGGACAGCTCCCGGGTTCTTC. Translation gives CASSLTKVGGTAPGFF.

This chain uses TRBV6-6 with TRBJ1-2, with TRBD1 matching 8 bases. CDR1 is MNHNY, CDR2 SVGAGI, per germline (reference sequence). Germline trimming cut 2 bases from V and 6 bases from J; bases unmatched to any gene: 2. The CDR3 is 13 residues long. CDR3 region: CASSYAGGNGYTF. DNA for the CDR3: TGTGCCAGCAGTTACGCAGGGGGCAATGGCTACACCTTC.

V gene TRBV6-5 combines with J gene TRBJ2-5; tentatively, D is TRBD1 (5 bases). This CDR3 contains 15 residues. V shed 2 bases and J shed 5 bases, with 15 bases lying between them. CDR1 is MNHEY and CDR2 is SVGAGI in the germline V gene. The CDR3 nucleotides are TGTGCCAGCAGTTACGGGGCAGGAGCCGGGGAGACCCAGTACTTC. Protein: CASSYGAGAGETQYF.

The chain is built from TRBV7-8 and TRBJ1-5, with TRBD1 matching 7 bases. Germline lookup yields CDR1 SGHVS and CDR2 FQNEAQ. The CDR3 spans 17 residues. V shed 4 bases, J shed 1 base, and the junction held 10 bases outside the gene matches. In DNA form, the CDR3 reads TGTGCCAGCAGCTCCCAGACAGGGACCGTAAGCAATCAGCCCCAGCATTTT. Translated: CASSSQTGTVSNQPQHF. The variable domain in full, completed from reference TRBV7-8 and TRBJ1-5, reads GAGVSQSPRYKVAKRGQDVALRCDPISGHVSLFWYQQALGQGPEFLTYFQNEAQLDKSGLPSDRFFAERPEGSVSTLKIQRTQQEDSAVYLCASSSQTGTVSNQPQHFGDGTRLSIL.

The chain carries TRBV2 and TRBJ2-5; D possibly corresponds to TRBD2 (7 bases). V was trimmed by 6 bases and J by 4 bases, leaving 21 bases between them. Germline lookup yields CDR1 SNHLY and CDR2 FYNNEI. This CDR3 region has 16 residues. Here the CDR3 reads CASSTPRGALGETQYF. DNA for the CDR3: TGTGCCAGCAGCACGCCACGGGGGGCCTTGGGAGAGACCCAGTACTTC.

The V gene is TRBV18, the J gene TRBJ1-2, with no clear D. Germline V gene sequence: CDR1 KGHSH, CDR2 LQKENI. V was cut by 3 bases and J by 3 bases, with 5 bases left in between. This CDR3 region has 12 residues. This CDR3 is CASSPLDYGYTF. The CDR3, as DNA: TGTGCCAGCTCACCTCTCGACTATGGCTACACCTTC.

This chain connects TRBV10-2 to TRBJ2-5, with TRBD1 matching over 8 bases. Germline V gives CDR1 WSHSY, CDR2 SAAADI. This CDR3 has 15 residues. V dropped 6 bases and J dropped 4; count of bases not matched to a gene: 10. CDR3 nucleotides: TGCGCCAGCAGAACCGACAGGGGAGAGGGAGAGACCCAGTACTTC. Residues: CASRTDRGEGETQYF.

This clone has just a few counts. This chain links TRBV11-2 with TRBJ2-1; TRBD2 aligns across 10 bases. The CDR3 consists of 15 residues. CDR1 SGHAT and CDR2 FQNNGV come from the germline V gene. V lost 5 bases, J lost 3 bases, and 4 bases stayed unmatched. The CDR3 spells CASSAGLADYNEQFF. In DNA form, the CDR3 reads TGTGCCAGCAGCGCCGGACTAGCGGACTACAATGAGCAGTTCTTC.

This rearrangement joins TRBV5-1 to TRBJ1-2; the D gene is possibly TRBD1 (5 bases). The CDR3 extends over 12 amino acids. The V gene's germline CDR1 is SGHRS and CDR2 YFSETQ. The ends were cut back, 4 bases at V and 8 bases at J, with 12 bases in the middle. Here the CDR3 DNA reads TGCGCCAGCAGCCCGCGGGGCAACGGCTACACCTTC. Amino acid sequence: CASSPRGNGYTF. Using reference TRBV5-1 and TRBJ1-2 for the parts outside the CDR3, the full variable domain is KAGVTQTPRYLIKTRGQQVTLSCSPISGHRSVSWYQQTPGQGLQFLFEYFSETQRNKGNFPGRFSGRQFSNSRSEMNVSTLELGDSALYLCASSPRGNGYTFGSGTRLTVV.

The V and J genes are TRBV5-1 and TRBJ1-3; D is unclear. The CDR3 covers 15 residues. The V gene lost 5 bases and the J gene lost 0 bases, with 12 bases spanning the gap. Germline-derived CDR1 and CDR2 are SGHRS and YFSETQ. CDR3 bases: TGCGCCAGCAGTCGTACAGAGTCCTCTGGAAACACCATATATTTT. Its translation is CASSRTESSGNTIYF.